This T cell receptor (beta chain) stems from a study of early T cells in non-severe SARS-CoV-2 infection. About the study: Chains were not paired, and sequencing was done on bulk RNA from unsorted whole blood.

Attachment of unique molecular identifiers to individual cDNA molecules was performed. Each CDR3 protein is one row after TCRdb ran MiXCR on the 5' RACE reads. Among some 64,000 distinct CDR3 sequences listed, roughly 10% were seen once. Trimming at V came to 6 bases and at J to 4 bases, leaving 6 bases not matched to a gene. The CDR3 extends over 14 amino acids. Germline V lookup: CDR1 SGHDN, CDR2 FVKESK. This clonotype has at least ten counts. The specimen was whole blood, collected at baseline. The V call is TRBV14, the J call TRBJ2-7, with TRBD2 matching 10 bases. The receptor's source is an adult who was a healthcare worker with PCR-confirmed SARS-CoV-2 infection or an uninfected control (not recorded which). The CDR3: CASSLLAGWYEQYF. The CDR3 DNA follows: TGTGCCAGCAGTCTACTAGCGGGATGGTACGAGCAGTACTTC.